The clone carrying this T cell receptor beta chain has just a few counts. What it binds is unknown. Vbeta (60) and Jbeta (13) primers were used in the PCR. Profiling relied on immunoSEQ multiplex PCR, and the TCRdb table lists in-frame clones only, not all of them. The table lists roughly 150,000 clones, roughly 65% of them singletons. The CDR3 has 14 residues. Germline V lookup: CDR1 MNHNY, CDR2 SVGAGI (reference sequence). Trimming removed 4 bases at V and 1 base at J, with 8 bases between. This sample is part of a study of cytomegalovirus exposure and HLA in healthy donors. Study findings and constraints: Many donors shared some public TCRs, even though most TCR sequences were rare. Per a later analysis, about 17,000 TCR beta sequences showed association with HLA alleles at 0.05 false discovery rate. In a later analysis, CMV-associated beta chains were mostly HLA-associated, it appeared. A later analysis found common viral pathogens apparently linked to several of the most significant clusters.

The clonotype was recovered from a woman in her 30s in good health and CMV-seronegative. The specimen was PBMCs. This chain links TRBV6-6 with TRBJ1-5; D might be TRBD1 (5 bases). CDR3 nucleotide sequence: TGTGCCAGCAGTTGGTCAGGGAGCAATCAGCCCCAGCATTTT. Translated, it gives CASSWSGSNQPQHF.